The clone carrying this TCR beta chain appeared many times. TCRdb re-analysed the 5' RACE reads in MiXCR, keeping a single row per CDR3 protein. The table has roughly 16,000 distinct CDR3 sequences, approximately 8.7% seen once. This sample is part of a study of neurological immune-mediated disorders. The sorted libraries drew on 910,000 or so T cells that were CD4+ or CD8+. Trimming cost V 3 bases and J 8 bases; bases outside gene matches: 3. The CDR3 is 14 residues long. The germline V gene has CDR1 SQVTM and CDR2 ANQGSEA. The sequence was obtained from a middle-aged man in good health. Sequenced material: CD8+ T cells from blood. The chain joins TRBV29-1 to TRBJ2-1; 14 nucleotides line up with TRBD2. The CDR3 sequence: CSVEGLAGVDEQFF. DNA of the CDR3: TGCAGCGTTGAGGGACTAGCGGGAGTGGATGAGCAGTTCTTC.